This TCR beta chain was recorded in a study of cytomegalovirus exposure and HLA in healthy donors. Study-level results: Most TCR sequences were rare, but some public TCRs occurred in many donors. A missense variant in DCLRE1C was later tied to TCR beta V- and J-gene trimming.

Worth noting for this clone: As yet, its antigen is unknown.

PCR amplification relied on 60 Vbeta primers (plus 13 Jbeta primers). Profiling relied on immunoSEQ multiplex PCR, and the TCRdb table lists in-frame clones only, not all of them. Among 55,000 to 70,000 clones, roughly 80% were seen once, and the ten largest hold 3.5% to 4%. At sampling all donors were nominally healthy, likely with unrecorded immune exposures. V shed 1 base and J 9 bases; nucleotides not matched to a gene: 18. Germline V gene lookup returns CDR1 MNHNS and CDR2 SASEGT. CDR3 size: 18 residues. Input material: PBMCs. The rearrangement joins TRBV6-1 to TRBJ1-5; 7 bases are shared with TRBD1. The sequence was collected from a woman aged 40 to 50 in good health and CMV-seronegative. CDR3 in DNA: TGTGCCAGCAGTGAAGAGGTAGGGGGCGAACCGGTTCTAAGGCCCCAGCATTTT. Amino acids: CASSEEVGGEPVLRPQHF.